Each of the 9 T cell receptor beta chains below was sequenced from the same sample in a study of human T cells and chemical hapten exposure. Time point meaning: healthy volunteer bleed at 6 weeks. Total RNA was extracted from unfractionated whole blood. MiXCR, run by TCRdb on the RACE reads, gives a single entry per CDR3 protein. The sample comprises tens of thousands of distinct CDR3 sequences, roughly 8.7% of which are singletons, and 1.5% rests with the top ten. Specimen: whole blood. The receptor source for this set is a male donor in good health. Some clones in this sample may be carry-over from other donors' samples.

The rearrangement links TRBV20-1 to TRBJ2-7; D not certain. Germline V gives CDR1 DFQATT, CDR2 SNEGSKA (reference sequence). V dropped 3 bases and J dropped 1 base, with 13 bases sitting between them. The CDR3 consists of 14 residues. Here the CDR3 DNA reads TGCAGTGCTAGCGACCCTGCCAGTTCCTACGAGCAGTACTTC. Its translation is CSASDPASSYEQYF.

The rearrangement joins TRBV6-2 or TRBV6-3 to TRBJ2-2; no reliable D call. Trimming removed 7 bases from V and 4 bases from J, with 4 bases in between. The V gene's germline CDR1 is MNHEY and CDR2 SVGEGT. CDR3 length: 11 residues. The CDR3 nucleotides read TGTGCCAGCATAAGCACCGGGGAGCTGTTTTTT. Protein sequence: CASISTGELFF.

This clonotype was detected ten times or more. The J gene is TRBJ1-5, the V gene TRBV20-1, with TRBD1 as a possible D gene (5 bases). The CDR3 is made up of 14 amino acids. In germline, CDR1 is DFQATT, CDR2 SNEGSKA (reference sequence). Trimming pared 0 bases from V and 4 bases from J, leaving 10 bases between. The DNA of the CDR3 is TGCAGTGCTAGAGATGGGGCCTTAAATCAGCCCCAGCATTTT. The encoded protein is CSARDGALNQPQHF.

V usage is TRBV2 and J usage is TRBJ2-7; D is ambiguous. The CDR3 length is 12 residues. From germline, CDR1 is SNHLY and CDR2 FYNNEI. The V end lost 4 bases, the J end lost 8 bases, and 12 bases lay between the germline ends. For the CDR3, the DNA is TGTGCCAGCAGTGTAAGCCCCCCTCAGCAGTACTTC. This sequence encodes CASSVSPPQQYF.

In its sample, this clonotype was seen many times. The gene calls are TRBV5-6 and TRBJ1-5; D possibly corresponds to TRBD1 (6 bases). This CDR3 region has 15 residues. Deletions cut 0 bases from V and 3 bases from J, with 10 bases between. CDR1 and CDR2 from the germline V gene are SGHDT and YYEEEE. This chain's CDR3 is CASSLARGVNQPQHF. The CDR3 DNA is TGTGCCAGCAGCTTGGCGAGGGGGGTCAATCAGCCCCAGCATTTT.

This chain links TRBV7-9 with TRBJ1-2, with 8 nucleotides matching TRBD1. V was pared by 3 bases and J by 7 bases, with 4 bases of the junction left unmatched. This CDR3 is 13 amino acids long. The germline V gene has CDR1 SEHNR and CDR2 FQNEAQ (reference sequence). In nucleotides, the CDR3 is TGTGCCAGCAGCTTTTGGACAGGGCTTGGCTACACCTTC. Protein: CASSFWTGLGYTF.

V gene TRBV12-5 combines with J gene TRBJ2-7; D tentatively reads TRBD1 or TRBD2 (6 bases each). Looked up from germline, CDR1 is LGHNT and CDR2 is FRNRAP. The V gene lost 6 bases and the J gene lost 6 bases, with 15 bases spanning the gap. The CDR3 consists of 13 residues. Written as DNA, the CDR3 is TGTGCTAGTGGGGAGGGGGTCGCTCGCGAGCAGTACTTC. This gives the protein CASGEGVAREQYF. The whole variable domain, filled in from reference TRBV12-5 and TRBJ2-7, reads DARVTQTPRHKVTEMGQEVTMRCQPILGHNTVFWYRQTMMQGLELLAYFRNRAPLDDSGMPKDRFSAEMPDATLATLKIQPSEPRDSAVYFCASGEGVAREQYFGPGTRLTVT.

The chain couples TRBV5-6 to TRBJ1-1; no clear D. CDR1 is SGHDT, CDR2 YYEEEE, per germline. This CDR3 region has 12 residues. Trimming removed 1 base at V and 4 bases at J, with 5 bases between. The CDR3 DNA reads as TGTGCCAGCAGCTTGTTCCGCACTGAAGCTTTCTTT. The encoded protein is CASSLFRTEAFF.

The chain carries TRBV7-9 and TRBJ1-5; D might be TRBD1 (6 bases). CDR1 is SEHNR and CDR2 is FQNEAQ in the germline V gene (reference sequence). CDR3 size: 13 residues. V gave up 5 bases and J gave up 7 bases, with 12 bases separating them. The CDR3 loop is CASSPWTDQPQHF. The DNA for the CDR3 is TGTGCCAGCAGCCCGTGGACAGACCAGCCCCAGCATTTT.